This T cell receptor (beta chain) was sequenced during a study of T cell repertoires in cytomegalovirus infection. Looking at the study overall: HLA-B-restricted CMV epitopes that are well studied, plus recently identified HLA-C-restricted ones, were used by the study. The public TCR beta signatures pointed to both CMV infection and matching HLA type.

TCRdb re-called the reads with MiXCR, one entry per CDR3 protein. The sample includes hundreds of thousands of distinct CDR3 sequences, 30% to 35% seen only once; the top ten take 18%. On this clonotype itself: As yet, its antigen is unknown. The conserved final phenylalanine or tryptophan is absent from the CDR3, which likely points to a read error.

The clonotype comes from a human donor in good health (CMV status not recorded). Some clones in this sample may be carry-over from other donors' samples. Sequencing used cultured PBMCs, obtained from culture after CMV antigen stimulation.

The CDR3 is CASSHGRGPDTQYS. CDR3 bases: TGCGCCAGCAGTCACGGGCGGGGGCCAGATACGCAGTATTCT. The J gene is TRBJ2-3, the V gene TRBV4-1, with a weak D call TRBD2 (7 bases). CDR1 and CDR2 (germline): MGHRA, YSYEKL. Trimming took off 6 bases at V and 4 bases at J, with 14 bases between the two ends. The CDR3 totals 14 residues.